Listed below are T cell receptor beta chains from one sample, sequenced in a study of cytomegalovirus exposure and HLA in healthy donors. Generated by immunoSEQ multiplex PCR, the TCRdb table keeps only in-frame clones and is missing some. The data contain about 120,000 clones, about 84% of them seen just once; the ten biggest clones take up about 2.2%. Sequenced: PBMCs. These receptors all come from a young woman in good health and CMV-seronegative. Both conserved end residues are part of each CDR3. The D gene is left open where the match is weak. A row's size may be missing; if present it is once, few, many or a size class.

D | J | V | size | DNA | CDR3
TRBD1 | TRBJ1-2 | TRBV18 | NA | TGTGCCAGCTCTCATCCAGGGACAGTCGTTAACTATGGCTACACCTTC | CASSHPGTVVNYGYTF
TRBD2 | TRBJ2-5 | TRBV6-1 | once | TGTGCCAGCAGTGAGGGATTAGCGGGGGGTCCTCAAGAGACCCAGTACTTC | CASSEGLAGGPQETQYF
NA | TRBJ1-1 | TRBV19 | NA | TGTGCCAGTACCATCGGAGGGACTGAAGCTTTCTTT | CASTIGGTEAFF
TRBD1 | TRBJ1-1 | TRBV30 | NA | TGTGCCTGGAGTGTACGGGGACAGGGGGGCACTGAAGCTTTCTTT | CAWSVRGQGGTEAFF
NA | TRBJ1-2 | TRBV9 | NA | TGTGCCAGCAGCGTAGGGACAGATCTCTATGGCTACACCTTC | CASSVGTDLYGYTF
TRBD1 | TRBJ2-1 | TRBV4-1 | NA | TGCGCCAGCAGCCACTCAGGACAGGGGGGGTACAATGAGCAGTTCTTC | CASSHSGQGGYNEQFF
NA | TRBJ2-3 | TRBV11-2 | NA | TGTGCCAGCAGCTTAGGGTCCCTAGCGTTCACAGATACGCAGTATTTT | CASSLGSLAFTDTQYF
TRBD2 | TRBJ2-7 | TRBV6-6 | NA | TGTGCCAGCAGCCATCCAGCGGGAGCCAACGAGCAGTACTTC | CASSHPAGANEQYF
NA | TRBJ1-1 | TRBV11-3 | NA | TGTGCCAGCAGCTTAGATCCGTTCACTAACACTGAAGCTTTCTTT | CASSLDPFTNTEAFF
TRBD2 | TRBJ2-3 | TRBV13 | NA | TGTGCCAGCAGCTTAGAGGCAGAGCTAGCGGGGGGCACAGATACGCAGTATTTT | CASSLEAELAGGTDTQYF
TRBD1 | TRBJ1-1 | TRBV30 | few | TGTGCCTGGATCACCAAGGGACAGGGGCGCTTATTGAACACTGAAGCTTTCTTT | CAWITKGQGRLLNTEAFF
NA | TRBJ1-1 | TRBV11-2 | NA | TGTGCCAGCAGCTTATTCGGAGGGCGCGAAGCTTTCTTT | CASSLFGGREAFF
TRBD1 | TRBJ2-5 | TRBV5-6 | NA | TGTGCCAGCAGCCCAGACAGGGGGCAAGAGACCCAGTACTTC | CASSPDRGQETQYF
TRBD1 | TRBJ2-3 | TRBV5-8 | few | TGTGCCAGCATCCGGACAGGCAGCACAGATACGCAGTATTTT | CASIRTGSTDTQYF
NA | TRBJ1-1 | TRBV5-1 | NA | TGCGCCAGCAGCTACAGGGTTGGGACTGAAGCTTTCTTT | CASSYRVGTEAFF
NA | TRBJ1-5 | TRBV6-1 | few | TGTGCCAGCAGTGAAAGGTTCATACTAGTCAATCAGCCCCAGCATTTT | CASSERFILVNQPQHF
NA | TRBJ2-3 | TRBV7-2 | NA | TGTGCCAGCAGCCCCCACGCTAGCGTTACGCAGTATTTT | CASSPHASVTQYF
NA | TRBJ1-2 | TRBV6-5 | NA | TGTGCCAGCAGTGAGAACCCTTCCTATGGCTACACCTTC | CASSENPSYGYTF
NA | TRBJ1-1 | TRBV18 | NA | TGTGCCAGCTCACCACCGGGAGGTTGGGCGGGTGAAGCTTTCTTT | CASSPPGGWAGEAFF
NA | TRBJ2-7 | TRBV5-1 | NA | TGCGCCAGCAGCTTGGATGTAGGAGGGTCCTACGAGCAGTACTTC | CASSLDVGGSYEQYF
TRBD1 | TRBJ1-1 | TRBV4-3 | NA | TGCGCCAGCAGCCAAGAGGGACAGGGGACCACTGAAGCTTTCTTT | CASSQEGQGTTEAFF
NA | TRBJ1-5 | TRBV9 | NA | TGTGCCAGCAGCGCCGGGACACCGGGGCAGCCCCAGCATTTT | CASSAGTPGQPQHF
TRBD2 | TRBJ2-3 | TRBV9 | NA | TGTGCCAGCAGCTCGCAGGGTAGGGAGGGGGATACGCAGTATTTT | CASSSQGREGDTQYF
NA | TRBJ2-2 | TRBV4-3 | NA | TGCGCCAGCAGCCCAGACAGTGTCGCTTCCGGGGAGCTGTTTTTT | CASSPDSVASGELFF
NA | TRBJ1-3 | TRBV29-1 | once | TGCAGCGCCGCCCTCAGGAACTCTGGAAACACCATATATTTT | CSAALRNSGNTIYF
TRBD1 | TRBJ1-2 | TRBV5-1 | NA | TGCGCCAGCAGCTCGACAGGGCCAGGCTACACCTTC | CASSSTGPGYTF
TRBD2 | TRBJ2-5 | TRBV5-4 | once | TGTGCCAGCAGCTTGGCGTTGGCGGGGGGTAGGGAGACCCAGTACTTC | CASSLALAGGRETQYF
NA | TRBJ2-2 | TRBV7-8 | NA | TGTGCCAGCAGCTTAGTACAGGCCGGGGAGCTGTTTTTT | CASSLVQAGELFF
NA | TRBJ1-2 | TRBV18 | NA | TGTGCCAGCTCACCACCGTCCCCCTCAGATAACTATGGCTACACCTTC | CASSPPSPSDNYGYTF
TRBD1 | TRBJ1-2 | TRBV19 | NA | TGTGCCAGTAGTACTGCGGGCACAGGGGAGTACGGCTACACCTTC | CASSTAGTGEYGYTF
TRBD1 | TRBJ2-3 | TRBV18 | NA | TGTGCCAGCTCACCACCGAGACAGGGCCCAGATACGCAGTATTTT | CASSPPRQGPDTQYF
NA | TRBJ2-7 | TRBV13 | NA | TGTGCCAGCAGCTTAGGCCGGGGGTCCTACGAGCAGTACTTC | CASSLGRGSYEQYF
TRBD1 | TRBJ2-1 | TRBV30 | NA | TGTGCCTGGAGTGGTGACAGGGCGGTCAATGAGCAGTTCTTC | CAWSGDRAVNEQFF
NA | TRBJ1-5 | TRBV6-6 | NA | TGTGCCAGCAGTATAACAGGCGTGCAGCCCCAGCATTTT | CASSITGVQPQHF
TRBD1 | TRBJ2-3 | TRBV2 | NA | TGTGCCAGCAGGGGACAGGGGGCACATACGCAGTATTTT | CASRGQGAHTQYF
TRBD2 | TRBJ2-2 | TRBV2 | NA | TGTGCCAGCACTTGGACTAGCTTCCCCGGGGAGCTGTTTTTT | CASTWTSFPGELFF
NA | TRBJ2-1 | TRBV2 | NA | TGTGCCAGCAGTGAAGCCTCGGGGGGCCCCTCCTACAATGAGCAGTTCTTC | CASSEASGGPSYNEQFF
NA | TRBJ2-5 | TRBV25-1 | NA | TGTGCCAGCAGTCCAGGACAGTCCCAAGAGACCCAGTACTTC | CASSPGQSQETQYF
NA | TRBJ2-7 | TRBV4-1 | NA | TGCGCCAGCAGCCAAGAACCTCTCACAGGGCAAGCCTACGAGCAGTACTTC | CASSQEPLTGQAYEQYF
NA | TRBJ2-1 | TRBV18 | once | TGTGCCAGCTCACCACCGAAGATTCTTAGCTCCTACAATGAGCAGTTCTTC | CASSPPKILSSYNEQFF